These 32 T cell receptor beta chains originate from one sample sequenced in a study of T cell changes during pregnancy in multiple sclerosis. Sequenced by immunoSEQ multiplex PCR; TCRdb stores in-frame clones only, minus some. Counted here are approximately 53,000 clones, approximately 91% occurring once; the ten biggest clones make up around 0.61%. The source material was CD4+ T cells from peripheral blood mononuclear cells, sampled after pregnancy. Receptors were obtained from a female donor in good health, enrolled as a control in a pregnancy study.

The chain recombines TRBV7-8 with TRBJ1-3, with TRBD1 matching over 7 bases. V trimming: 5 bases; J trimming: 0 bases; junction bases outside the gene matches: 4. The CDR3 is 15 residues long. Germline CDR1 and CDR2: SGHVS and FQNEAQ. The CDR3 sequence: CASSTGQLSGNTIYF. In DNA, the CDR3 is TGTGCCAGCAGCACGGGACAGCTCTCTGGAAACACCATATATTTT.

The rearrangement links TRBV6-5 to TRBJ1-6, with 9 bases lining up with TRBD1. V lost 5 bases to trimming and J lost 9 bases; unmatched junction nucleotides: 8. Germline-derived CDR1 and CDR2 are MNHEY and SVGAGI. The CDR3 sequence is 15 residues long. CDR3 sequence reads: CASSGPGQGTSPLHF. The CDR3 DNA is TGTGCCAGCAGTGGACCGGGACAGGGAACTTCACCCCTCCACTTT.

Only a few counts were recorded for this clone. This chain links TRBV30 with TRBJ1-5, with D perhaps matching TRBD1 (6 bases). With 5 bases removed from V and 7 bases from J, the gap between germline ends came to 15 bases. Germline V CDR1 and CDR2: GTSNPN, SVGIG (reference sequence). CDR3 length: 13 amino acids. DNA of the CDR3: TGTGCCTGGGGCGGGGGCGCGGGACAGCCCCAGCATTTT. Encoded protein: CAWGGGAGQPQHF.

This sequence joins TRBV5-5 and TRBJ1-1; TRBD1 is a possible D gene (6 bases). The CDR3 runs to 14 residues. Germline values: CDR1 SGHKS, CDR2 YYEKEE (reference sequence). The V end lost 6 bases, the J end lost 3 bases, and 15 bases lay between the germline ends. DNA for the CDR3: TGTGCCAGCATCTGGGGGGGCATGGACACTGAAGCTTTCTTT. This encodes CASIWGGMDTEAFF.

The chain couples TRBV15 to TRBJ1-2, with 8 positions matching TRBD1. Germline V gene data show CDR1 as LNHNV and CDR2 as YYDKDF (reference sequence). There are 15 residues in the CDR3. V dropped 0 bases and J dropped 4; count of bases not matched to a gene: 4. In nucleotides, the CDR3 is TGTGCCACCAGCAGAGATCGGACAGGGTCCTATGGCTACACCTTC. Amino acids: CATSRDRTGSYGYTF.

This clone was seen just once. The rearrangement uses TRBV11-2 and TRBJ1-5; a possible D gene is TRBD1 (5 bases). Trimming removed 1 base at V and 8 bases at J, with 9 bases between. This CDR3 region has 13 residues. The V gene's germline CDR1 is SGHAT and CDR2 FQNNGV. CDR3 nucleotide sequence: TGTGCCAGCAGCTTAGGGGGGGTAAAGCCCCAGCATTTT. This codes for CASSLGGVKPQHF.

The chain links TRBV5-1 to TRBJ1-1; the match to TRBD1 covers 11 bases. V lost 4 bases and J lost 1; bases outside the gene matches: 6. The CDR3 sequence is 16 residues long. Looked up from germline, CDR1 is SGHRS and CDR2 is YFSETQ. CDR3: CASSPSGQGANTEAFF. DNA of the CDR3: TGCGCCAGCAGCCCCTCAGGACAGGGGGCGAACACTGAAGCTTTCTTT. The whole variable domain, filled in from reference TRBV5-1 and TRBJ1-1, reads KAGVTQTPRYLIKTRGQQVTLSCSPISGHRSVSWYQQTPGQGLQFLFEYFSETQRNKGNFPGRFSGRQFSNSRSEMNVSTLELGDSALYLCASSPSGQGANTEAFFGQGTRLTVV.

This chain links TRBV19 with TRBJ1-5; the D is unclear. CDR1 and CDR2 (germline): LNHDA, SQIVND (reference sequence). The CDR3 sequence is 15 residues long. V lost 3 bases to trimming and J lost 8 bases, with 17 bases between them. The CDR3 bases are TGTGCCAGTAGTATTGATCCCCTGACGCGGGAGCCCCAGCATTTT. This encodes CASSIDPLTREPQHF.

CDR3 nucleotides: TGTGCCAGCAGCCAAGGACTAGCGGGAAAGAATGAGCAGTTCTTC. Protein: CASSQGLAGKNEQFF. This sequence joins TRBV5-4 and TRBJ2-1; 12 bases are a match to TRBD2. The CDR3 contains 15 residues. CDR1 is SGHNT, CDR2 YYREEE, per germline (reference sequence). V trimming: 4 bases; J trimming: 7 bases; junction bases outside the gene matches: 6.

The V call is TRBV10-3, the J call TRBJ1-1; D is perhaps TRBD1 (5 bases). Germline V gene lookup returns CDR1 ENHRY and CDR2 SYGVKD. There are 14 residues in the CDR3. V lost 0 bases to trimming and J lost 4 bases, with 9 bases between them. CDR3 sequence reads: CAISESFGATEAFF. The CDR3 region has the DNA TGTGCCATCAGTGAGTCATTTGGGGCCACTGAAGCTTTCTTT.

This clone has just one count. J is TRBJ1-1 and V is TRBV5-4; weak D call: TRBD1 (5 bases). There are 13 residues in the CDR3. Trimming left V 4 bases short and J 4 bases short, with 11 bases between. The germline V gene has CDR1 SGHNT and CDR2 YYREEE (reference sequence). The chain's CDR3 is CASSPPGGTEAFF. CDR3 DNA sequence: TGTGCCAGCAGCCCACCGGGGGGCACTGAAGCTTTCTTT.

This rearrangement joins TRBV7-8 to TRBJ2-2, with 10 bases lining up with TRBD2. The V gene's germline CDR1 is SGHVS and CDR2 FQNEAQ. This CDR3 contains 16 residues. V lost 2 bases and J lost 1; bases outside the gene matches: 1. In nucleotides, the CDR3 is TGTGCCAGCAGCTTACGACTAGCGGGGAACACCGGGGAGCTGTTTTTT. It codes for CASSLRLAGNTGELFF.

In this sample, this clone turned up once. The CDR3 sequence: CASSTLAARTIGNEQFF. CDR3 bases: TGTGCCAGTAGTACCTTGGCGGCGAGAACGATTGGCAATGAGCAGTTCTTC. The chain combines TRBV19 with TRBJ2-1; D unresolved. This CDR3 is 17 amino acids long. V shed 4 bases and J shed 6 bases, with 22 bases lying between them. Germline CDR1 LNHDA, CDR2 SQIVND (reference sequence).

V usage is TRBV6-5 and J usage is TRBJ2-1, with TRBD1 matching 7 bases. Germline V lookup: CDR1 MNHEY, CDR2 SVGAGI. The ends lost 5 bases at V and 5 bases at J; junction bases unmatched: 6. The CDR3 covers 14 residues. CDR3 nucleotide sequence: TGTGCCAGCAGTGATCCGGGACAGAACAATGAGCAGTTCTTC. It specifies CASSDPGQNNEQFF.

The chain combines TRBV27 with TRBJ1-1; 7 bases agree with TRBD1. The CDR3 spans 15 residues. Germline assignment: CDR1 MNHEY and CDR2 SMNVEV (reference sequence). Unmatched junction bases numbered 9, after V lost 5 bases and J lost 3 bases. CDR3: CASSRLRDSYTEAFF. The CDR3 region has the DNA TGTGCCAGCAGTCGTCTCCGGGACAGTTACACTGAAGCTTTCTTT.

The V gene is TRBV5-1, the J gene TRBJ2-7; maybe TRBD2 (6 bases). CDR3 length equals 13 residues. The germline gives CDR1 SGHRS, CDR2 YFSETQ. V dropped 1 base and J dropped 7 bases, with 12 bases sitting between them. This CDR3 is CASSLLGLREQYF. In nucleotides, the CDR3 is TGCGCCAGCAGCTTGCTAGGACTACGAGAGCAGTACTTC.

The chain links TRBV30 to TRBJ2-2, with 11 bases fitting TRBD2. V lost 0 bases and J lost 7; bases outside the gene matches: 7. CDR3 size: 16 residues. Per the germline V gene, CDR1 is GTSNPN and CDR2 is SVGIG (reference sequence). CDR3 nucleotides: TGTGCCTGGAGTGTACACTCAGGACTAGCGGGCGGGGAGCTGTTTTTT. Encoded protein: CAWSVHSGLAGGELFF.

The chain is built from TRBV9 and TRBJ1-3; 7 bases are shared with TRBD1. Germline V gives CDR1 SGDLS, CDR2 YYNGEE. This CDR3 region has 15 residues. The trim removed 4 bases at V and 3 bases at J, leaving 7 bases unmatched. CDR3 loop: CASSTDRAGGNTIYF. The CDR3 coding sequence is TGTGCCAGCAGCACCGACAGGGCCGGTGGAAACACCATATATTTT.

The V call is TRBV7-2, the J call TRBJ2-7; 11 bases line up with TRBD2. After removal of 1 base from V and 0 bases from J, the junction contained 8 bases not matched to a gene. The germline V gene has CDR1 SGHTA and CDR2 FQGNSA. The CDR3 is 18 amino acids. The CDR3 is CASSLVSSGGTSSYEQYF. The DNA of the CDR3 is TGTGCCAGCAGCTTAGTGTCTAGCGGGGGGACTAGCTCCTACGAGCAGTACTTC.

DNA of the CDR3: TGCGCCAGCAGCTTGGGAGATTATAGCGGTCAGCCCCAGCATTTT. Translation gives CASSLGDYSGQPQHF. The gene calls are TRBV5-1 and TRBJ1-5; D is unresolved. This CDR3 is built from 15 residues. The V end was cut by 0 bases, the J end by 6 bases, with 13 bases between. Germline assignment: CDR1 SGHRS and CDR2 YFSETQ.

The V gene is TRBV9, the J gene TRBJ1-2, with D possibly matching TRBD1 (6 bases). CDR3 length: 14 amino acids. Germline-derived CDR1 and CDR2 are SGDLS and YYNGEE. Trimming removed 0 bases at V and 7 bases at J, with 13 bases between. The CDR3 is CASSVDLNRAGYTF. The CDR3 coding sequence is TGTGCCAGCAGCGTAGACCTTAACAGGGCTGGCTACACCTTC.

CDR3 nucleotide sequence: TGTGCCAGCAGCTTAGGGTTGGAGAACCAGGGGATGGAGGGCTACACCTTC. It codes for CASSLGLENQGMEGYTF. This chain links TRBV11-3 with TRBJ1-2; the D gene is possibly TRBD1 (6 bases). Germline assignment: CDR1 SGHNT and CDR2 YENEEA. Between the trimmed V and J ends, which lost 1 base and 8 bases, there was a span of 23 bases. This CDR3 is 17 amino acids long. Together with reference TRBV11-3 and TRBJ1-2, the CDR3 gives the full variable domain: EAGVVQSPRYKIIEKKQPVAFWCNPISGHNTLYWYLQNLGQGPELLIRYENEEAVDDSQLPKDRFSAERLKGVDSTLKIQPAELGDSAVYLCASSLGLENQGMEGYTFGSGTRLTVV.

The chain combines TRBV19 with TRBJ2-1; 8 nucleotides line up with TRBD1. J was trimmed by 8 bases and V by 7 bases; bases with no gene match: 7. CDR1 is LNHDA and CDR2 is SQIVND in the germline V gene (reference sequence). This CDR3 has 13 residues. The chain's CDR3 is CASNGHRGYEQFF. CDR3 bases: TGTGCCAGTAATGGACACAGGGGGTATGAGCAGTTCTTC.

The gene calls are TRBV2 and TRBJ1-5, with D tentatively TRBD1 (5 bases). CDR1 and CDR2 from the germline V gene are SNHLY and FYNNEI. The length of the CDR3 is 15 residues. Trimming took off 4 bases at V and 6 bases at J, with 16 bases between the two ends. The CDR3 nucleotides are TGTGCCAGCAGTGGGCGGGGCGCGGTCGGTCAGCCCCAGCATTTT. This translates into CASSGRGAVGQPQHF. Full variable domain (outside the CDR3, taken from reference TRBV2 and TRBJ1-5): EPEVTQTPSHQVTQMGQEVILRCVPISNHLYFYWYRQILGQKVEFLVSFYNNEISEKSEIFDDQFSVERPDGSNFTLKIRSTKLEDSAMYFCASSGRGAVGQPQHFGDGTRLSIL.

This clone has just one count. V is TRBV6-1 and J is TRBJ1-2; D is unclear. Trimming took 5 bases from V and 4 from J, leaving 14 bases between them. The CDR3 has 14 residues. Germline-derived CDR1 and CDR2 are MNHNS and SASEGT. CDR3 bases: TGTGCCAGCAGTCCAAGAGGCCTATCCTATGGCTACACCTTC. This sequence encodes CASSPRGLSYGYTF.

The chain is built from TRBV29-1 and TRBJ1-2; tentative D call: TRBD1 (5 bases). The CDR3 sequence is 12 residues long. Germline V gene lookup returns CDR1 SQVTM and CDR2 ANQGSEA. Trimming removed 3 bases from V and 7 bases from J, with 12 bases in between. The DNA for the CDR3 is TGCAGCGTTGATTTTGGGGGGAGTGGCTACACCTTC. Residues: CSVDFGGSGYTF.

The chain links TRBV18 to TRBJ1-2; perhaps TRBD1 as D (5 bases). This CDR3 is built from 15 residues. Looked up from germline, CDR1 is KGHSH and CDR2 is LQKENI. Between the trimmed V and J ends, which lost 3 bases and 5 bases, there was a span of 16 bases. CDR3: CASSPGHSTEYGYTF. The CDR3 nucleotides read TGTGCCAGCTCACCCGGACATTCTACCGAATATGGCTACACCTTC.

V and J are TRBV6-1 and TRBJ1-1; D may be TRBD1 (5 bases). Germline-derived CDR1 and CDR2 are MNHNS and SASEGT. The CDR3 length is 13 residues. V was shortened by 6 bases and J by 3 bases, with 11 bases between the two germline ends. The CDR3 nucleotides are TGTGCCAGCAGGACCGTAGGGGACACTGAAGCTTTCTTT. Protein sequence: CASRTVGDTEAFF.

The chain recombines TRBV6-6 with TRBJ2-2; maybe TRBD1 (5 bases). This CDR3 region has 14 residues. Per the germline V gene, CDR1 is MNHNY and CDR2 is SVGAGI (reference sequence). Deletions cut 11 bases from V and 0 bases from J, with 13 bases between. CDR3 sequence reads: CAARENANTGELFF. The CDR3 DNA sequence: TGTGCCGCCAGGGAAAACGCGAACACCGGGGAGCTGTTTTTT.

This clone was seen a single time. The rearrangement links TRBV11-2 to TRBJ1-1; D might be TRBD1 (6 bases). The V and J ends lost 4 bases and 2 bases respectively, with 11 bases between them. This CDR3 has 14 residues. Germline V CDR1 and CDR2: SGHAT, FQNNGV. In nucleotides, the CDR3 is TGTGCCAGCAGCTCCGTACAGGGTAACACTGAAGCTTTCTTT. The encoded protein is CASSSVQGNTEAFF. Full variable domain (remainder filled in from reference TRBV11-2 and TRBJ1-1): EAGVAQSPRYKIIEKRQSVAFWCNPISGHATLYWYQQILGQGPKLLIQFQNNGVVDDSQLPKDRFSAERLKGVDSTLKIQPAKLEDSAVYLCASSSVQGNTEAFFGQGTRLTVV.

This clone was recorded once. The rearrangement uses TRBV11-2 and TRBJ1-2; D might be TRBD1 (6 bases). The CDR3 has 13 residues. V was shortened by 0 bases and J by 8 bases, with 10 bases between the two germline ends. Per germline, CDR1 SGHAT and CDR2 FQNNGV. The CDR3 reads CASSLEGARGYTF. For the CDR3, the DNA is TGTGCCAGCAGCTTAGAGGGGGCGAGGGGCTACACCTTC.

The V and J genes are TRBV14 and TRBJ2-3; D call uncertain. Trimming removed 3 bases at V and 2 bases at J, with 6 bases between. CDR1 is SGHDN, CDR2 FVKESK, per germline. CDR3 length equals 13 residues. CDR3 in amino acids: CASSHPNTDTQYF. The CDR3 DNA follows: TGTGCCAGCAGCCACCCAAACACAGATACGCAGTATTTT. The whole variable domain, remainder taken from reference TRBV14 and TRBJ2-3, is EAGVTQFPSHSVIEKGQTVTLRCDPISGHDNLYWYRRVMGKEIKFLLHFVKESKQDESGMPNNRFLAERTGGTYSTLKVQPAELEDSGVYFCASSHPNTDTQYFGPGTRLTVL.